The 9 T cell receptor beta chains given below trace back to one sample, sequenced in a study of blood T cell repertoires in COVID-19. Repertoires were generated with immunoSEQ multiplex PCR, while TCRdb's copy carries only in-frame clones and drops some. The sample contains over 150,000 clones, approximately 82% of which appear only once. The sequenced material came from peripheral blood. These receptors all stem from a woman aged 70-85 years who had recovered from COVID-19.

V gene TRBV29-1 combines with J gene TRBJ1-2; 9 nucleotides match TRBD1. CDR3 length equals 13 residues. With 3 bases clipped from V and 5 bases from J, the junction kept 4 bases outside the gene matches. The germline CDR1 and CDR2 sequences are SQVTM and ANQGSEA. The CDR3 coding sequence is TGCAGCGTTGACCGACAGGGGGGTTATGGCTACACCTTC. Amino acids: CSVDRQGGYGYTF.

The V call is TRBV7-2, the J call TRBJ1-2; no clear D. Germline V gene sequence: CDR1 SGHTA, CDR2 FQGNSA. This CDR3 is 13 amino acids long. Trimming removed 5 bases from V and 4 bases from J, with 11 bases in between. CDR3 residues: CASSQGGIYGYTF. The CDR3 DNA follows: TGTGCCAGCAGCCAAGGCGGTATCTATGGCTACACCTTC.

The chain combines TRBV11-2 with TRBJ2-1, with D perhaps TRBD1 (6 bases). The V gene lost 5 bases and the J gene lost 7 bases, with 18 bases spanning the gap. From germline, CDR1 is SGHAT and CDR2 FQNNGV. The CDR3 loop spans 15 amino acids. The CDR3: CASSQMAQGKNEQFF. CDR3 nucleotides: TGTGCCAGCAGCCAAATGGCTCAGGGGAAGAATGAGCAGTTCTTC.

The chain recombines TRBV7-2 with TRBJ2-5; TRBD1 aligns across 10 bases. Germline values: CDR1 SGHTA, CDR2 FQGNSA. CDR3 length equals 14 residues. Unmatched junction bases numbered 6, after V lost 6 bases and J lost 5 bases. The CDR3 reads CASRLTGGAETQYF. CDR3 nucleotides: TGTGCCAGCAGACTGACAGGGGGCGCGGAGACCCAGTACTTC.

The CDR3: CASSPREGVRYGYTF. The DNA of the CDR3 is TGCGCCAGCAGCCCCAGGGAGGGGGTGAGGTATGGCTACACCTTC. The rearrangement joins TRBV5-1 to TRBJ1-2; a possible D gene is TRBD1 (6 bases). Between the trimmed V and J ends, which lost 4 bases and 5 bases, there was a span of 18 bases. CDR3 length equals 15 residues. Germline V gene lookup returns CDR1 SGHRS and CDR2 YFSETQ.

V and J are TRBV6-6 and TRBJ1-4; 8 bases align to TRBD1. From germline, CDR1 is MNHNY and CDR2 SVGAGI (reference sequence). This CDR3 is built from 12 residues. The V segment lost 10 bases and the J segment 6 bases; nucleotides outside the gene matches: 4. CDR3 sequence reads: CATQGGDEKLFF. The CDR3 DNA follows: TGTGCCACACAGGGGGGGGATGAAAAACTGTTTTTT.

The J gene is TRBJ2-5, the V gene TRBV7-2; 8 positions agree with TRBD2. Germline V CDR1 and CDR2: SGHTA, FQGNSA. The CDR3 contains 16 residues. V lost 5 bases, J lost 4 bases, and 12 bases stayed unmatched. CDR3 in DNA: TGTGCCAGCAGCCCCTGGGGAGCGGGAGAGGGAGAGACCCAGTACTTC. Protein: CASSPWGAGEGETQYF.

The chain uses TRBV15 and TRBJ2-1, with D perhaps TRBD2 (6 bases). CDR3 size: 17 residues. Germline V gene lookup returns CDR1 LNHNV and CDR2 YYDKDF (reference sequence). With 1 base removed from V and 1 base from J, the gap between germline ends came to 14 bases. CDR3 residues: CATSRVGGGGSYNEQFF. Written as DNA, the CDR3 is TGTGCCACCAGCAGAGTGGGGGGAGGTGGATCCTACAATGAGCAGTTCTTC.

This chain connects TRBV19 to TRBJ1-2; 10 nucleotides match TRBD1. The V gene's germline CDR1 is LNHDA and CDR2 SQIVND (reference sequence). The CDR3 spans 14 residues. Trimming removed 9 bases from V and 4 bases from J; junction bases left unmatched: 8. CDR3 in DNA: TGTGCCAGCGCCGGGACAGGGGACCCCTATGGCTACACCTTC. Translated: CASAGTGDPYGYTF.